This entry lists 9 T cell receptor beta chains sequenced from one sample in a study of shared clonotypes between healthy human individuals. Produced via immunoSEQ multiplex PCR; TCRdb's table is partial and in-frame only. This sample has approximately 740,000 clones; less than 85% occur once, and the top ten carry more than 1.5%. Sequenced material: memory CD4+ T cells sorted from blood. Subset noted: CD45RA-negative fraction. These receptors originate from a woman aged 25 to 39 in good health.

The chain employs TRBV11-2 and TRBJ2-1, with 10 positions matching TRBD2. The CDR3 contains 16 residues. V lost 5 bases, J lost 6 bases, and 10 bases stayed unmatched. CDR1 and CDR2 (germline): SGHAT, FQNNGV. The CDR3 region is CASSMREGTSVNEQFF. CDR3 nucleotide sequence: TGTGCCAGCAGCATGCGTGAAGGGACTAGCGTCAATGAGCAGTTCTTC.

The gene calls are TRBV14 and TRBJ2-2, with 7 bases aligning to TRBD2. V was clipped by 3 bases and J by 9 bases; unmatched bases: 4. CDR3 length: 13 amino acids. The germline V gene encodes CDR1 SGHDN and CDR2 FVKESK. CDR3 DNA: TGTGCCAGCAGCCAGGGGAGGGAACGGGAGCTGTTTTTT. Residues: CASSQGRERELFF.

CDR3 in amino acids: CATSRGLGHEQYF. CDR3 nucleotides: TGTGCCACCAGCAGAGGCTTAGGGCACGAGCAGTACTTC. This rearrangement joins TRBV15 to TRBJ2-7; D gene ambiguous. Germline V gene lookup returns CDR1 LNHNV and CDR2 YYDKDF (reference sequence). CDR3 length: 13 amino acids. V shed 1 base and J shed 5 bases, with 9 bases lying between them.

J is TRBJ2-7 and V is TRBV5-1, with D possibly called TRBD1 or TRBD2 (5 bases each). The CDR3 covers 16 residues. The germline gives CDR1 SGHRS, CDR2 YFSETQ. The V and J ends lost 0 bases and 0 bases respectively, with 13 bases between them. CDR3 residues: CASSLAKGTASYEQYF. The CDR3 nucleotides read TGCGCCAGCAGCTTGGCCAAAGGGACGGCCTCCTACGAGCAGTACTTC.

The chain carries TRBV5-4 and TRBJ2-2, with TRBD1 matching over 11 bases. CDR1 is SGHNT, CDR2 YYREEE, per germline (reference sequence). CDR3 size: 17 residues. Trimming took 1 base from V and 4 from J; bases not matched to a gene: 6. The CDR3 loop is CASSLSTGTGGTGELFF. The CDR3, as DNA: TGTGCCAGCAGCTTGTCCACCGGGACAGGGGGCACCGGGGAGCTGTTTTTT.

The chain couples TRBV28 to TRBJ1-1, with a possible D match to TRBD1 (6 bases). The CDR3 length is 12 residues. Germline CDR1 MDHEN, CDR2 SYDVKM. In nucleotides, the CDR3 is TGTGTCACTAGGGGGGTTTACACTGAAGCTTTCTTT. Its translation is CVTRGVYTEAFF.

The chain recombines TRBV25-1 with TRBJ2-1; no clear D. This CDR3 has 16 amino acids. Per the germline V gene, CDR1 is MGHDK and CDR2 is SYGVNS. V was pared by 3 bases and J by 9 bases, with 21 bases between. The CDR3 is CASSDPRTEERGEQFF. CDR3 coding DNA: TGTGCCAGCAGTGATCCCCGGACCGAGGAACGCGGTGAGCAGTTCTTC.

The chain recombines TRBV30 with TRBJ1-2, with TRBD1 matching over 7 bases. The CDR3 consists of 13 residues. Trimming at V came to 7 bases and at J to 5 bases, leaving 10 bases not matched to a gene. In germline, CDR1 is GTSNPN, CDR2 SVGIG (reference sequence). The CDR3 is CAFPGQGGYGYTF. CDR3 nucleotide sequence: TGTGCCTTCCCGGGCCAGGGGGGTTATGGCTACACCTTC.

In DNA, the CDR3 is TGTGCCAGCAGCAAAGGACTAGCGGGAGGTACTCGATTGGGCACAGATACGCAGTATTTT. Protein: CASSKGLAGGTRLGTDTQYF. The chain combines TRBV5-4 with TRBJ2-3; 14 nucleotides match TRBD2. Trimming removed 4 bases from V and 1 base from J; junction bases left unmatched: 14. The CDR3 consists of 20 residues. CDR1 and CDR2 (germline): SGHNT, YYREEE (reference sequence). Full variable domain (remainder filled in from reference TRBV5-4 and TRBJ2-3): ETGVTQSPTHLIKTRGQQVTLRCSSQSGHNTVSWYQQALGQGPQFIFQYYREEENGRGNFPPRFSGLQFPNYSSELNVNALELDDSALYLCASSKGLAGGTRLGTDTQYFGPGTRLTVL.